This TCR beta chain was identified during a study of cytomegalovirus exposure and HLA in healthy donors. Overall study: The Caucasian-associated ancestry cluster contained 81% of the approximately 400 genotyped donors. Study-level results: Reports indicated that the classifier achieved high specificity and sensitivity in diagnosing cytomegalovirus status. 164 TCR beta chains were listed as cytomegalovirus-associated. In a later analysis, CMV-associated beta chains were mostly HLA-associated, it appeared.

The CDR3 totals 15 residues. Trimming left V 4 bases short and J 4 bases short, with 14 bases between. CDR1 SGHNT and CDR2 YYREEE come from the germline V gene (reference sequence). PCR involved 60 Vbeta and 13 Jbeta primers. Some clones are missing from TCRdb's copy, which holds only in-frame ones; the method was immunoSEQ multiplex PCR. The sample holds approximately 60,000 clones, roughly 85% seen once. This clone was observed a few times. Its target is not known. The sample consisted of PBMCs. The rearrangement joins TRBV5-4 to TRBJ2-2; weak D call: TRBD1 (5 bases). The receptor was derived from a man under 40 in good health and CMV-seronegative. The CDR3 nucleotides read TGTGCCAGCAGCATAGACAGCCCGTCCACCGGGGAGCTGTTTTTT. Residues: CASSIDSPSTGELFF. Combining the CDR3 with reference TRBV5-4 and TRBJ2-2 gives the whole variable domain ETGVTQSPTHLIKTRGQQVTLRCSSQSGHNTVSWYQQALGQGPQFIFQYYREEENGRGNFPPRFSGLQFPNYSSELNVNALELDDSALYLCASSIDSPSTGELFFGEGSRLTVL.